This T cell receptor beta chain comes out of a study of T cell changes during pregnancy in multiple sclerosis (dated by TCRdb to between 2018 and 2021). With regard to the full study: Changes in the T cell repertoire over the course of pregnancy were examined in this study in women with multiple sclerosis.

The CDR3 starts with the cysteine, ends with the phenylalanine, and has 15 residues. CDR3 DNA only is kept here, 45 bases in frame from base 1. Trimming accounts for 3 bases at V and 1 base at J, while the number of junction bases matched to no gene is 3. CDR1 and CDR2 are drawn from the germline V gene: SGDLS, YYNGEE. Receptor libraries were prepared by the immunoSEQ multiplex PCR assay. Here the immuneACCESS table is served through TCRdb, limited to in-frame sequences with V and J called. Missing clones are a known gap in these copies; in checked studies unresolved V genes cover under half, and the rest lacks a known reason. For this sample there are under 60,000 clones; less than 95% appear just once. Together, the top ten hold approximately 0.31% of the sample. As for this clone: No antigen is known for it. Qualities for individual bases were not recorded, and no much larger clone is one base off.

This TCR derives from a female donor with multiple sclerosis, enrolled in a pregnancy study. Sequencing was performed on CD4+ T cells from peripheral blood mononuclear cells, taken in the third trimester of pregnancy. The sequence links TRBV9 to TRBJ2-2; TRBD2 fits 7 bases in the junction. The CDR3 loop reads CASSALAVNTGELFF. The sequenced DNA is TGTGCCAGCAGCGCCCTAGCGGTGAACACCGGGGAGCTGTTTTTT.